This paragraph covers one T cell receptor (beta chain) sequence. These data originate in a study of monozygotic twins with inflammatory bowel disease. An amount of 3500 ng of total RNA was used for each TCR library. Incorporation of UMIs carrying a 6-nucleotide sample barcode was performed by template switching. TCRdb re-called the 5' RACE reads; every CDR3 protein appears as one record, without DNA. In all, the sample yields around 380,000 distinct CDR3 sequences. The CDR3 runs to 18 residues. Germline loops: CDR1 SGHRS, CDR2 YFSETQ. The source is a human donor with ulcerative colitis or Crohn's disease, or a healthy co-twin of an affected twin (not recorded which). The chain combines TRBV5-1 with TRBJ2-5; TCRdb names TRBD2, which stays unverified in the absence of DNA. The sample taken for sequencing was blood. This CDR3 is CASSFLGTSGGFQETQYF. The variable domain in full, completed from reference TRBV5-1 and TRBJ2-5, reads KAGVTQTPRYLIKTRGQQVTLSCSPISGHRSVSWYQQTPGQGLQFLFEYFSETQRNKGNFPGRFSGRQFSNSRSEMNVSTLELGDSALYLCASSFLGTSGGFQETQYFGPGTRLLVL.